This TCR beta chain was sequenced in a study of blood T cell repertoires in COVID-19. Study-wide background: From the United States, Italy and Spain came samples of acute and convalescent COVID-19.

The study drew participants aged about 18 to 95 years from approximately 25 US areas. Participant reports of clinical history set cohort assignment. The study counted Cohort 3 donors as recovered given two negative PCRs, clearance, or symptom resolution. The V and J ends lost 6 bases and 1 base, in that order; junction bases with no gene match: 7. The CDR3 sequence is 16 residues long. Germline assignment: CDR1 MNHNS and CDR2 SASEGT. Measured with immunoSEQ multiplex PCR; TCRdb has only the in-frame clones, and not every one. The data show approximately 300,000 clones, 92% seen once. The genes are TRBV6-1 and TRBJ1-4, with 8 bases aligning to TRBD1. The sequencing sample was made of PBMCs or T cells enriched from blood (not recorded which). This TCR came from a woman aged 25 to 39 who had recovered from COVID-19. This CDR3 reads CASREQGVITNEKLFF. The CDR3, as DNA: TGTGCCAGCAGGGAACAGGGGGTTATAACTAATGAAAAACTGTTTTTT.